The 6 T cell receptor beta chains below come from one sample, sequenced in a study of blood T cells in healthy people across ages. The second PCR ran about 6 to 12 cycles with a sample-barcoded 5' primer and J-beta primers. TCRdb reprocessed the 5' RACE reads via MiXCR and lists one record per CDR3 protein. Found here are about a million distinct CDR3 sequences, about 53% of them singletons; the top ten hold 20% to 25%. The sequenced sample was blood. The receptors derive from a woman aged 55-69 years in good health.

The chain uses TRBV28 and TRBJ2-3; 8 bases are shared with TRBD1. Germline loops: CDR1 MDHEN, CDR2 SYDVKM. V gave up 6 bases and J gave up 6 bases; unmatched junction bases: 11. The length of the CDR3 is 15 residues. CDR3 sequence: CASRPGGIGFDTQYF. CDR3 DNA sequence: TGTGCCAGCAGGCCAGGGGGCATAGGGTTCGATACGCAGTATTTT.

The rearrangement links TRBV11-1 to TRBJ2-7, with 8 bases aligning to TRBD2. The end of the DNA fits TRBJ2-1 better, so the J call may be wrong. Germline CDR1 SGHAT, CDR2 FQDESV (reference sequence). This CDR3 is built from 16 residues. CDR3 in DNA: TGTGCCAGCAGCTTAGCGACCCCGGGAGGGCCTTCTGAGCAGTTCTTC. Protein: CASSLATPGGPSEQFF.

At least ten counts were recorded for this clonotype. This sequence joins TRBV9 and TRBJ2-5; TRBD2 agrees at 7 bases. V shed 3 bases, J shed 5 bases, and the junction held 1 base outside the gene matches. The CDR3 extends over 12 amino acids. The germline gives CDR1 SGDLS, CDR2 YYNGEE. Written as DNA, the CDR3 is TGTGCCAGCAGCGACGGGGGGGAGACCCAGTACTTC. Translation: CASSDGGETQYF.

Worth noting for this clonotype: A read error is possible here, since a much larger clone lies one base away. The J gene is TRBJ2-1, the V gene TRBV28; TRBD2 is a possible D gene (7 bases). The CDR3 covers 15 residues. Germline CDR1 reads MDHEN; CDR2 reads SYDVKM. V was cut by 4 bases and J by 9 bases, with 19 bases left in between. The CDR3 region is CASSSSGGGMLEQFF. For the CDR3, the DNA is TGTGCCAGCAGTTCTAGCGGAGGGGGGATGCTTGAGCAGTTCTTC.

About this clonotype itself: Since a much larger clone is just one base distant, this may be a read error. The chain links TRBV4-2 to TRBJ2-7, with TRBD1 matching over 7 bases. In germline, CDR1 is LGHNA, CDR2 YNFKEQ. The V segment lost 4 bases and the J segment 7 bases; nucleotides outside the gene matches: 13. This CDR3 has 15 amino acids. The CDR3 loop is CASSLQGRLNNEQYF. The CDR3 nucleotides read TGTGCCAGCAGCCTACAGGGGAGATTAAACAATGAGCAGTACTTC.

This clonotype was detected a few times. The chain employs TRBV15 and TRBJ2-3; no firm D call. Trimming removed 0 bases from V and 5 bases from J, with 12 bases in between. The CDR3 contains 15 residues. The germline CDR1 and CDR2 sequences are LNHNV and YYDKDF (reference sequence). The CDR3 DNA reads TGTGCCACCAGCAGAGATGGCAGCGCCATAGATACGCAGTATTTT. It translates to CATSRDGSAIDTQYF.